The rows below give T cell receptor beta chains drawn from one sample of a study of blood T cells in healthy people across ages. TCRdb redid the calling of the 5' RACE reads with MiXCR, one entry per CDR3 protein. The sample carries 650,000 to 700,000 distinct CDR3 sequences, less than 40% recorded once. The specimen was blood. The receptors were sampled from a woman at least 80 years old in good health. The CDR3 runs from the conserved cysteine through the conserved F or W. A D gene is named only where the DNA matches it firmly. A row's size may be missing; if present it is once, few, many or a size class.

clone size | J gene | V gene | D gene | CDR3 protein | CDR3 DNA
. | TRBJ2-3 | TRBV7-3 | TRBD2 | CASSLTSGGLMDTQYF | TGTGCCAGCAGCTTAACTAGCGGGGGTTTGATGGATACGCAGTATTTT
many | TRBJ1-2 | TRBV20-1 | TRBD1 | CSARVGPGQGKYGYTF | TGCAGTGCTAGAGTAGGCCCGGGACAGGGCAAATATGGCTACACCTTC
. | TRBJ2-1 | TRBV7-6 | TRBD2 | CASSPLTSGYNEQFF | TGTGCCAGCAGCCCACTGACTAGCGGGTACAATGAGCAGTTCTTC
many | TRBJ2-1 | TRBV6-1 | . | CASTQSQGPLFDEQFF | TGTGCCAGCACCCAGAGTCAGGGTCCTCTCTTCGATGAGCAGTTCTTC
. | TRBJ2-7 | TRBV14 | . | CASSQAGYYEQYF | TGTGCCAGCAGCCAAGCGGGATACTACGAGCAGTACTTC
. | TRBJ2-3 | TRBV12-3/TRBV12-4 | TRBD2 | CASSFLTSGNADAQYF | TGTGCCAGCAGCTTCTTGACTAGCGGGAACGCAGATGCGCAGTATTTT
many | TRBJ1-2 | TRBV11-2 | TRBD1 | CASSLGTGVAYRHGYTF | TGTGCCAGCAGCTTAGGGACAGGGGTGGCTTATCGGCATGGCTACACCTTC
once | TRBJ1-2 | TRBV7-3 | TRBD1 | CAGSFTGTGYYGYTF | TGTGCCGGCAGCTTCACCGGGACAGGGTACTATGGCTACACCTTC
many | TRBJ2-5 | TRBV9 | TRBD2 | CASSPPAGGTETQYF | TGTGCCAGCAGCCCACCAGCGGGGGGGACAGAGACCCAGTACTTC
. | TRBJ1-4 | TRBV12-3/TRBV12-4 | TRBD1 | CANSFRTGANEKLFF | TGTGCCAACAGTTTTCGAACAGGGGCTAATGAAAAACTGTTTTTT
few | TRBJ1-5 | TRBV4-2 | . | CASSQDSRVKHF | TGTGCCAGCAGCCAAGATTCCCGCGTCAAGCATTTT
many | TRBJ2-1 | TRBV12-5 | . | CASGLVRVTSYNEQFF | TGTGCTAGTGGTTTGGTAAGAGTTACCTCCTACAATGAGCAGTTCTTC
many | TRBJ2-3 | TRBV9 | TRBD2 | CASSSRLAGPTDTQYF | TGTGCCAGCAGTTCCAGACTAGCGGGGCCCACAGATACGCAGTATTTT
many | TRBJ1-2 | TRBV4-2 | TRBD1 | CASSSHRGYSGYTF | TGTGCCAGCAGCTCTCACAGGGGGTACAGTGGCTACACCTTC
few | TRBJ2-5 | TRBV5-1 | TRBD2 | CASSQTGAGGETQYF | TGCGCCAGCAGCCAGACTGGGGCCGGGGGGGAGACCCAGTACTTC
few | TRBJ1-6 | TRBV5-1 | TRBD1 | CASSLIQGNSPLHF | TGCGCCAGCAGCTTGATACAGGGGAATTCACCCCTCCACTTT
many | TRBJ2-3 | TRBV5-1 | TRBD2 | CASSAGGYTDTQYF | TGCGCCAGCAGCGCGGGGGGGTATACAGATACGCAGTATTTT
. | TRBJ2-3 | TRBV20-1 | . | CSATKTVDTQYF | TGCAGTGCTACGAAGACAGTCGATACGCAGTATTTT
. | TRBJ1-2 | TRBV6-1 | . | CAITEGRTNYGYTF | TGTGCCATTACCGAAGGGAGGACAAACTATGGCTACACCTTC
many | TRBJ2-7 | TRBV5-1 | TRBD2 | CASSLRLGGSSRYEQYF | TGCGCCAGCAGCTTGCGTCTGGGGGGGAGTTCCAGATACGAGCAGTACTTC
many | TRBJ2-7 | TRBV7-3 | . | CASSPDISREQYF | TGTGCCAGCAGCCCCGATATCTCTCGGGAGCAGTACTTC
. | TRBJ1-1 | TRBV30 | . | CALNSGTPRKIEAFF | TGTGCTTTAAACTCCGGGACCCCGCGGAAAATTGAAGCTTTCTTT